This TCR beta chain was found in a study of shared clonotypes between healthy human individuals. This clone occurred once. The protocol was immunoSEQ multiplex PCR, while the TCRdb copy is restricted to in-frame clones and leaves out a portion. This sample yields hundreds of thousands of clones, of which roughly 95% are seen a single time; about 0.11% belongs to the top ten. Germline CDR1 and CDR2: SEHNR and FQNEAQ (reference sequence). The V gene lost 6 bases and the J gene lost 9 bases, with 18 bases spanning the gap. CDR3 size: 14 residues. CD8 cells classed as naive were CD45RO-negative and positively selected for CCR7, excluding terminally differentiated effector memory CD45RA+ cells.

The origin of this receptor is a woman aged 25 to 39 in good health. The chain links TRBV7-9 to TRBJ2-1; the D is unclear. Sequencing input: naive CD8+ T cells sorted from blood. CDR3 DNA sequence: TGTGCCAGCAGGGCTATGAATCAAAGTATTGAGCAGTTCTTC. Translating gives CASRAMNQSIEQFF.